The rows below give T cell receptor beta chains drawn from one sample of a study of metastatic and nonmetastatic thyroid tumors. Via MiXCR, TCRdb re-called the PCR reads. The sample includes around 45,000 clones, 4% of them seen just once. The sample comprised blood. These TCRs come from a female donor with papillary thyroid cancer or a benign thyroid nodule (not recorded which). Some clones in this sample may be carry-over from other donors' samples. Each CDR3 is given with its conserved first and last residue. D genes are given only for firm matches. Some rows have no size entry. The others give once, few or many, or a class for an expanded clone.

J	size	D	V	DNA	CDR3
TRBJ1-1	many	NA	TRBV7-2	TGTGCCAGCAACCTCCTCGTGGAAGCTGAAGCTTTCTTT	CASNLLVEAEAFF
TRBJ2-1	many	NA	TRBV24-1	TGTGCCACCAGTGACCCTGCTCAGGGAGGTCCTAATGAGCAGTTCTTC	CATSDPAQGGPNEQFF
TRBJ1-2	many	NA	TRBV5-4	TGTGCCAGCAGCTTCCCGGAAGCCTATGGCTACACCTTC	CASSFPEAYGYTF
TRBJ2-6	NA	NA	TRBV20-1	TGCAGTGCAGGGCCAGCAAAGTCTGGGGCCACCGTCCTGAGTTTC	CSAGPAKSGATVLSF
TRBJ2-7	many	TRBD2	TRBV27	TGTGCCAGCAGTCAACTAGCGGGAGGCTACGAGCAGTACTTC	CASSQLAGGYEQYF
TRBJ1-2	NA	NA	TRBV28	TGTGCCAGCAGTTTACTCGGGCTGCAATATGGCTACACCTTC	CASSLLGLQYGYTF
TRBJ2-5	few	TRBD1	TRBV28	TGTGCCAGCACTCCGGACAGGGGGCGGGCCCATGAGACCCAGTACTTC	CASTPDRGRAHETQYF
TRBJ2-7	many	TRBD1	TRBV6-1	TGTGCCAGCACAGGGACAGGTAACGAGCAGTACTTC	CASTGTGNEQYF
TRBJ1-5	many	TRBD1	TRBV19	TGTGCCAGTAGTATAGACGAGCGGTGGACAGGGAATCATCAGCCCCAGCATTTT	CASSIDERWTGNHQPQHF
TRBJ2-7	many	TRBD2	TRBV5-5	TGTGCCAGCAGCTTGGAGCAGCGGGAGGACGAGCAGTACTTC	CASSLEQREDEQYF
TRBJ1-2	many	TRBD1	TRBV4-1	TGCGCCAGCAGCCAAGAGCCCGGGACAGCCTATGGCTACACCTTC	CASSQEPGTAYGYTF
TRBJ1-1	NA	NA	TRBV20-1	TGCAGTGCACAGTCCGCGGACAGATTGAACACTGAAGCTTTCTTT	CSAQSADRLNTEAFF
TRBJ1-2	few	NA	TRBV20-1	TGCAGTGCAGGAACCCGGGATTCCAGCTATGGCTACACCTTC	CSAGTRDSSYGYTF
TRBJ1-4	many	TRBD1	TRBV7-2	TGTGCCAGCAGCTTAGGTGGGACAGGGGCTGAAAAACTGTTTTTT	CASSLGGTGAEKLFF
TRBJ2-1	few	TRBD2	TRBV10-3	TGTGCCATCAGTCCGGGACTAGCGGGAGCGTTCAATGAGCAGTTCTTC	CAISPGLAGAFNEQFF
TRBJ1-1	few	NA	TRBV4-1	TGCGCCAGCAGCCAAGATAAATACAGGAAGAACACTGAAGCTTTCTTT	CASSQDKYRKNTEAFF
TRBJ1-4	many	NA	TRBV6-1	TGTGCCACCTCCCGGGGTGGGCAGGGAAATGAAAAACTGTTTTTT	CATSRGGQGNEKLFF
TRBJ1-1	few	TRBD1	TRBV7-2	TGTGCCAGCAGCGAGACGGACAGGGCGAACACTGAAGCTTTCTTT	CASSETDRANTEAFF
TRBJ2-5	NA	NA	TRBV18	TGTGCCAGCTCCCTCAGCCCCGGGAGACAAGAGACCCAGTACTTC	CASSLSPGRQETQYF
TRBJ1-2	medium-sized	TRBD1	TRBV6-1	TGTGCCAGCAAGGACAGGGGGCACTACTATGGCTACACCTTC	CASKDRGHYYGYTF
TRBJ1-1	many	NA	TRBV3-1	TGTGCCAGCAGCCACACCCGCACGGAACTTGATGAAGCTTTCTTT	CASSHTRTELDEAFF
TRBJ2-1	few	TRBD2	TRBV20-1	TGCAGTGCTAGAGCTAGCGGGGGTTACAATGAGCAGTTCTTC	CSARASGGYNEQFF
TRBJ2-2	many	NA	TRBV12-3/TRBV12-4	TGTGCCAGCAGTTTATACACCGGGGAGCTGTTTTTT	CASSLYTGELFF
TRBJ2-5	few	TRBD1	TRBV6-5	TGTGCCAGCAGTTACTCGATAGGGGGCGCGGAGACCAAGTACTTC	CASSYSIGGAETKYF
TRBJ2-1	many	TRBD2	TRBV6-1	TGTGCCTCACAACCTAGCGGGGGGTGGGGGTACAATGAGCAGTTCTTC	CASQPSGGWGYNEQFF
TRBJ2-7	few	TRBD2	TRBV20-1	TGCAGTGCTAGTAAAGGACTAGGTAGTTACGAGCAGTACTTC	CSASKGLGSYEQYF
TRBJ2-1	NA	NA	TRBV6-6	TGTGCCAGCAGTTACTCAGGGAGTGATGAGCAGTTCTTC	CASSYSGSDEQFF
TRBJ2-7	many	NA	TRBV5-4	TGTGCCAGCAGCTTGGGTGGGATGTCCTACGAGCAGTACTTC	CASSLGGMSYEQYF
TRBJ2-5	few	NA	TRBV7-6	TGTGCCAGCCAGTTGAGTTGGAGAGGCGAGACCCAGTACTTC	CASQLSWRGETQYF
TRBJ2-7	many	NA	TRBV7-9	TGTGCCAGCAGCTTAAAGACTCAGGGAGAGCAGTACTTC	CASSLKTQGEQYF
TRBJ1-1	NA	NA	TRBV5-1	TGCGCCAGCAGCTTGGCCGCCAGGGCGAACACTGAAGCTTTCTTT	CASSLAARANTEAFF
TRBJ2-1	few	NA	TRBV24-1	TGTGCCACCAGTGATGGGACGATAAATGAGCAGTTCTTC	CATSDGTINEQFF
TRBJ2-3	many	NA	TRBV10-2	TGCGCCAGCTGCGGGCAGGGAGGAGATACGCAGTATTTT	CASCGQGGDTQYF
TRBJ1-1	NA	NA	TRBV6-2/TRBV6-3	TGTGCCAGCAGTCCGCGGAACACTGAACCTTACTTT	CASSPRNTEPYF
TRBJ2-4	many	TRBD1	TRBV10-3	TGTGCCACCAACCCGGGACAGGGAGACAACATTCAGTACTTC	CATNPGQGDNIQYF
TRBJ2-5	many	TRBD2	TRBV7-6	TGTGCCAGCAGCTGGACTAGCGGGGACCAAGAGACCCAGTACTTC	CASSWTSGDQETQYF
TRBJ2-1	many	TRBD2	TRBV10-1	TGCGCCAGCAGTAGGGTAGCGGGAGAGTTATACAATGAGCAGTTCTTC	CASSRVAGELYNEQFF
TRBJ2-1	NA	TRBD2	TRBV6-6	TGTGCCAGCAGTTACGGAGCGGGAGGGCCGGATGAGCAGTTCTTC	CASSYGAGGPDEQFF
TRBJ2-7	many	NA	TRBV6-6	TGTGCCAGCAGTTACTCGGCGGAGCAGTACTTC	CASSYSAEQYF
TRBJ2-1	many	NA	TRBV2	TGTGCCAGCAGTGTTGGTGGCAATGAGCAGTTCTTT	CASSVGGNEQFF
TRBJ2-1	medium-sized	TRBD2	TRBV6-4	TGTGCCAGCAGTGACTCAGCGGGAGGGCCCAATGAGCAGTTCTTC	CASSDSAGGPNEQFF
TRBJ1-2	many	NA	TRBV25-1	TGTGCCAAGAACTTAGGGCATTCCCCGGGTAACTATGGCTACACCTTC	CAKNLGHSPGNYGYTF
TRBJ2-3	NA	NA	TRBV27	TGCGCCAGCAGTTTTTTGTGGGAGGACGGAGATACGCAGTATTTT	CASSFLWEDGDTQYF
TRBJ1-6	few	NA	TRBV10-3	TGTGCCACCCAAACCGGGGCCCGGAATTCACCCCTCCACTTT	CATQTGARNSPLHF
TRBJ2-3	many	NA	TRBV6-6	TGTGCCAGCAGTTACTTCCAGTCAGATACGCAGTATTTT	CASSYFQSDTQYF
TRBJ1-1	many	TRBD1	TRBV19	TGTGCCAGTAGAAAAGACGGACAGGGCGGCACTGAAGCTTTCTTT	CASRKDGQGGTEAFF